Below are 21 T cell receptor beta chains sequenced from a single sample in a study of cytotoxic CD8 clonotypes in ibrutinib-treated CLL. Sequencing was performed with immunoSEQ multiplex PCR; in TCRdb, only in-frame clones are kept and a portion is missing. The sample comprises roughly 220,000 clones, 75% to 80% of which are singletons, and approximately 10% rests with the top ten. This sample comprised PBMCs, obtained after 12 months of ibrutinib treatment. The receptors derive from a human donor with chronic lymphocytic leukemia.

J is TRBJ2-1 and V is TRBV9, with 9 bases that match TRBD1. With 3 bases clipped from V and 1 base from J, the junction kept 11 bases outside the gene matches. This CDR3 region has 18 residues. CDR1 SGDLS and CDR2 YYNGEE come from the germline V gene. This CDR3 reads CASSESAGQGSSYNEQFF. The CDR3 coding sequence is TGTGCCAGCAGCGAGAGTGCGGGACAGGGTTCTTCCTACAATGAGCAGTTCTTC.

The rearrangement uses TRBV6-5 and TRBJ2-2; D ambiguous. Germline assignment: CDR1 MNHEY and CDR2 SVGAGI. The CDR3 runs 11 residues. Trimming cost V 8 bases and J 6 bases, with 7 bases left between them. CDR3 sequence (DNA): TGTGCCAGCGGGGTATCCGGGGAGCTGTTTTTT. It codes for CASGVSGELFF.

The V call is TRBV4-1, the J call TRBJ2-1, with 11 bases aligning to TRBD1. The V and J ends lost 6 bases and 6 bases, in that order; junction bases with no gene match: 4. Germline CDR1 is MGHRA and CDR2 is YSYEKL. The length of the CDR3 is 14 residues. The CDR3 DNA follows: TGCGCCAGCAGAGGACAGGGGGCCCTCAATGAGCAGTTCTTC. Translation gives CASRGQGALNEQFF.

CDR3 in amino acids: CASSAQAGFGGYTF. In DNA, the CDR3 is TGTGCCAGCAGCGCCCAAGCAGGGTTCGGTGGCTACACCTTC. This sequence joins TRBV9 and TRBJ1-2; TRBD1 is a possible D gene (5 bases). The CDR3 is 14 residues long. The V end lost 3 bases, the J end lost 7 bases, and 16 bases lay between the germline ends. CDR1 is SGDLS, CDR2 YYNGEE, per germline. Combining the CDR3 with reference TRBV9 and TRBJ1-2 gives the whole variable domain DSGVTQTPKHLITATGQRVTLRCSPRSGDLSVYWYQQSLDQGLQFLIQYYNGEERAKGNILERFSAQQFPDLHSELNLSSLELGDSALYFCASSAQAGFGGYTFGSGTRLTVV.

The rearrangement uses TRBV2 and TRBJ2-4; possible D gene TRBD2, 5 bases. The germline V and J ends were trimmed by 5 bases and 6 bases, with 17 bases remaining between them. The CDR3 length is 15 residues. Germline V gene sequence: CDR1 SNHLY, CDR2 FYNNEI. CDR3 sequence reads: CASSLQEVQSNIQYF. CDR3 nucleotide sequence: TGTGCCAGCAGTCTCCAGGAGGTCCAATCAAACATTCAGTACTTC.

The chain uses TRBV18 and TRBJ2-7; 8 bases line up with TRBD1. The CDR3 consists of 17 residues. Germline CDR1 KGHSH, CDR2 LQKENI. The V segment lost 3 bases and the J segment 3 bases; nucleotides outside the gene matches: 13. The CDR3 coding sequence is TGTGCCAGCTCACCGCTCGGACAGGGCTTTCTTGTCTACGAGCAGTACTTC. This translates into CASSPLGQGFLVYEQYF.

The rearrangement links TRBV6-5 to TRBJ1-6, with D unclear. Germline CDR1 reads MNHEY; CDR2 reads SVGAGI. This CDR3 spans 14 amino acids. V was clipped by 7 bases and J by 3 bases, with 10 bases between them. CDR3 nucleotide sequence: TGTGCCAGCACCGGCCGGAGCTATAATTCACCCCTCCACTTT. Translating it yields CASTGRSYNSPLHF.

This chain links TRBV6-4 with TRBJ2-1; D is perhaps TRBD2 (5 bases). V lost 5 bases, J lost 5 bases, and 13 bases lay in between. Germline CDR1 and CDR2: MRHNA and SNTAGT. The CDR3 has 14 residues. The CDR3 DNA reads as TGTGCCAGCAGTTTATCCGGGGAAAACAATGAGCAGTTCTTC. It specifies CASSLSGENNEQFF.

The J gene is TRBJ2-7, the V gene TRBV6-5; D is unclear. The CDR3 has 13 amino acids. Trimming removed 5 bases at V and 3 bases at J, with 11 bases between. Germline lookup yields CDR1 MNHEY and CDR2 SVGAGI. The CDR3 reads CASSPPGFYEQYF. CDR3 coding DNA: TGTGCCAGCAGTCCACCGGGTTTCTACGAGCAGTACTTC.

The chain couples TRBV18 to TRBJ2-3; the D gene could be TRBD1 or TRBD2 (5 bases each). Germline CDR1 and CDR2: KGHSH and LQKENI. The V and J ends lost 4 bases and 12 bases respectively, with 23 bases between them. The CDR3 contains 15 residues. CDR3 loop: CASSLGTQPQSLQYF. The CDR3 DNA reads TGTGCCAGCTCACTCGGGACCCAGCCTCAGTCTCTACAGTATTTT. Combining the CDR3 with reference TRBV18 and TRBJ2-3 gives the whole variable domain NAGVMQNPRHLVRRRGQEARLRCSPMKGHSHVYWYRQLPEEGLKFMVYLQKENIIDESGMPKERFSAEFPKEGPSILRIQQVVRGDSAAYFCASSLGTQPQSLQYFGPGTRLTVL.

The genes are TRBV14 and TRBJ1-4, with a possible D match to TRBD1 (5 bases). Germline CDR1 and CDR2: SGHDN and FVKESK. The CDR3 spans 14 residues. Between the trimmed V and J ends, which lost 1 base and 8 bases, there was a span of 11 bases. The CDR3 region is CASSQVQGGEKLFF. The CDR3 nucleotides are TGTGCCAGCAGCCAAGTCCAGGGTGGAGAAAAACTGTTTTTT.

The gene calls are TRBV19 and TRBJ1-1, with TRBD1 matching over 8 bases. The V gene end was trimmed by 10 bases and the J gene end by 4 bases; junction bases not matched to a gene: 8. CDR1 is LNHDA, CDR2 SQIVND, per germline (reference sequence). The CDR3 spans 13 residues. The CDR3 nucleotides read TGTGCCACCCGAAGGCAGGGGGCCACTGAAGCTTTCTTT. Translated: CATRRQGATEAFF.

The chain uses TRBV9 and TRBJ1-4; 7 nucleotides line up with TRBD1. The CDR3 runs to 17 residues. Per the germline V gene, CDR1 is SGDLS and CDR2 is YYNGEE. V lost 4 bases and J lost 8; bases outside the gene matches: 17. The CDR3 here is CASSRSHRGLREEKLFF. CDR3 DNA: TGTGCCAGCAGCAGAAGTCACAGGGGATTACGGGAAGAAAAACTGTTTTTT.

This clone was counted between two and nine times. The sample carries other DNA sequences with the same CDR3. V usage is TRBV7-3 and J usage is TRBJ1-1, with D possibly TRBD1 on 5 matching bases. The V gene's germline CDR1 is SGHTA and CDR2 FQGTGA. With 5 bases removed from V and 0 bases from J, the gap between germline ends came to 10 bases. The CDR3 loop spans 14 amino acids. CDR3: CASSPGTVNTEAFF. In nucleotides, the CDR3 is TGTGCCAGCAGCCCAGGGACGGTGAACACTGAAGCTTTCTTT. Complete variable domain (other parts from reference TRBV7-3 and TRBJ1-1): GAGVSQTPSNKVTEKGKYVELRCDPISGHTALYWYRQSLGQGPEFLIYFQGTGAADDSGLPNDRFFAVRPEGSVSTLKIQRTERGDSAVYLCASSPGTVNTEAFFGQGTRLTVV.

This clone was seen a single time. The chain joins TRBV5-6 to TRBJ2-7; maybe TRBD2 (5 bases). The V gene lost 2 bases and the J gene lost 6 bases, with 21 bases spanning the gap. The CDR3 is made up of 16 amino acids. Germline V gives CDR1 SGHDT, CDR2 YYEEEE. The CDR3 here is CASSFISARRSGEQYF. CDR3 DNA sequence: TGTGCCAGCAGCTTTATATCGGCACGGAGGTCGGGCGAGCAGTACTTC.

This clone is a singleton in its sample. One end of the junction fails to match germline, which may point to a read error. The chain couples TRBV5-1 to TRBJ2-5; tentatively, D is TRBD1 (6 bases). Germline V CDR1 and CDR2: SGHRS, YFSETQ. This CDR3 spans 15 amino acids. In nucleotides, the CDR3 is TGTGCCAGCAGCTTGGCCAGGGGTAGCCAAGAGACCCAGTACTTC. It translates to CASSLARGSQETQYF.

The gene calls are TRBV6-5 and TRBJ2-5; D gene uncertain. CDR1 MNHEY and CDR2 SVGAGI come from the germline V gene. Trimming removed 6 bases from V and 5 bases from J, with 4 bases in between. This CDR3 comprises 10 residues. The CDR3 DNA is TGTGCCAGCAGCAGGGAGACCCAGTACTTC. This codes for CASSRETQYF.

The chain combines TRBV6-9 with TRBJ2-7; 7 bases align to TRBD1. Germline V lookup: CDR1 MNHGY, CDR2 SVAAGI. With V trimmed by 3 bases and J by 2 bases, 13 bases remained unmatched. The length of the CDR3 is 17 residues. DNA of the CDR3: TGTGCCAGCAGTTACATACCTAAACAGGGGTTTCCCTACGAGCAGTACTTC. This translates into CASSYIPKQGFPYEQYF.

This chain connects TRBV7-6 to TRBJ2-7, with D perhaps matching TRBD2 (5 bases). Germline V lookup: CDR1 SGHVS, CDR2 FNYEAQ. This CDR3 is built from 14 residues. Trimming stripped 5 bases from V and 4 bases from J, with 15 bases between. The CDR3, as DNA: TGTGCCAGCAGCCCGCCGGGAAACAGATACGAGCAGTACTTC. This translates into CASSPPGNRYEQYF.

This clone was counted only a few times. The J gene is TRBJ1-1, the V gene TRBV9; D is ambiguous. Looked up from germline, CDR1 is SGDLS and CDR2 is YYNGEE. The CDR3 consists of 12 residues. The germline V and J ends were trimmed by 0 bases and 8 bases, with 8 bases remaining between them. This CDR3 reads CASSVGSGEAFF. For the CDR3, the DNA is TGTGCCAGCAGCGTAGGATCGGGGGAAGCTTTCTTT. The variable domain in full, with the rest retrieved from reference TRBV9 and TRBJ1-1, is DSGVTQTPKHLITATGQRVTLRCSPRSGDLSVYWYQQSLDQGLQFLIQYYNGEERAKGNILERFSAQQFPDLHSELNLSSLELGDSALYFCASSVGSGEAFFGQGTRLTVV.

This clone occurred a few times. The chain couples TRBV5-6 to TRBJ1-1; D is possibly TRBD1 (5 bases). The V end lost 0 bases, the J end lost 3 bases, and 12 bases lay between the germline ends. Per the germline V gene, CDR1 is SGHDT and CDR2 is YYEEEE. The CDR3 covers 15 residues. CDR3: CASSLAGQQYTEAFF. CDR3 coding DNA: TGTGCCAGCAGCTTGGCGGGGCAGCAATACACTGAAGCTTTCTTT. Based on the CDR3 plus reference TRBV5-6 and TRBJ1-1, the full variable domain is DAGVTQSPTHLIKTRGQQVTLRCSPKSGHDTVSWYQQALGQGPQFIFQYYEEEERQRGNFPDRFSGHQFPNYSSELNVNALLLGDSALYLCASSLAGQQYTEAFFGQGTRLTVV.